The 8 T cell receptor beta chains below all came from one sample that was sequenced in a study of tumor and adjacent non-tumor tissue in lung cancer. The library came from three nested PCR rounds adapted from ARM-PCR protocols. Via MiXCR, TCRdb re-called the multiplex PCR reads, giving one row per CDR3 protein. Among more than 85,000 distinct CDR3 sequences listed, more than 55% were seen once. This sample's RNA came from whole unsorted tissue. This non-tumor lung sample came from over 3 cm beyond the tumor edge. Input material: distant non-tumor lung tissue. Source of these receptors: a man aged 30-40 years with non-small cell lung cancer.

This clonotype was counted once. At one of its ends the junction is not consistent with the germline gene, which may arise from a read error. The chain recombines TRBV6-5 with TRBJ2-1; D ambiguous. CDR3 size: 13 residues. CDR1 and CDR2 (germline): MNHEY, SVGAGI. CDR3 in DNA: TGTGCCAGCAGTTCGCAGCGACCCAGTGAGCTGTTCTTC. Its translation is CASSSQRPSELFF.

As for this clonotype: A read error may produce the germline difference seen at one junction end. The V call is TRBV20-1, the J call TRBJ1-4, with 7 positions matching TRBD1. CDR3 length equals 14 residues. Germline CDR1 DFQATT, CDR2 SNEGSKA (reference sequence). In nucleotides, the CDR3 is TGCAGTGTTAGAGAGGGGAGGGGGCCTGAAAAACTGTTTTTT. Amino acid sequence: CSVREGRGPEKLFF.

This clonotype was seen only a few times. The chain couples TRBV6-5 to TRBJ2-7; D perhaps matches TRBD1 (5 bases). Trimming took off 6 bases at V and 5 bases at J, with 14 bases between the two ends. This CDR3 is 13 amino acids long. Germline V gives CDR1 MNHEY, CDR2 SVGAGI. The CDR3 sequence is CASRLGQFDEQYF. The CDR3 DNA reads as TGTGCCAGCAGGCTGGGGCAATTCGACGAGCAGTACTTC.

The chain links TRBV7-9 to TRBJ2-1, with 8 bases lining up with TRBD1. Per the germline V gene, CDR1 is SEHNR and CDR2 is FQNEAQ (reference sequence). The CDR3 is 15 residues long. Trimming took 6 bases from V and 8 from J; bases not matched to a gene: 12. For the CDR3, the DNA is TGTGCCAGCAGAGCTAGGGCAGGGGGCACCGATGAGCAGTTCTTC. This codes for CASRARAGGTDEQFF.

With respect to this clonotype: A junction end diverges from the germline sequence, so it may reflect a read error. This rearrangement joins TRBV20-1 to TRBJ1-4; the D is unclear. The CDR3 has 15 residues. CDR1 and CDR2 from the germline V gene are DFQATT and SNEGSKA (reference sequence). The CDR3, as DNA: TGCAATGCTAGAACGGGTCGGGGAGCTAATGAAAAACTGTTTTTT. It codes for CNARTGRGANEKLFF.

J is TRBJ1-1 and V is TRBV29-1; D is unclear. CDR1 is SQVTM, CDR2 ANQGSEA, per germline. CDR3 size: 13 residues. V dropped 4 bases and J dropped 1 base, with 10 bases sitting between them. This chain's CDR3 is CSVGPSGNTEAFF. As DNA, the CDR3 is TGCAGCGTTGGTCCGTCAGGGAACACTGAAGCTTTCTTT.

This clonotype was seen at least ten times. The CDR3 DNA reads as TGCAGCGCCCTGGGACTTTACGAGCAGTACTTC. Translated, it gives CSALGLYEQYF. This chain links TRBV29-1 with TRBJ2-7, with D possibly TRBD2 on 6 matching bases. Per the germline V gene, CDR1 is SQVTM and CDR2 is ANQGSEA. The length of the CDR3 is 11 residues. V gave up 7 bases and J gave up 4 bases, with 11 bases separating them.

Concerning this clonotype: At one boundary the junction diverges from the germline segment, which might be a read error. J is TRBJ1-5 and V is TRBV16, with D hard to call. CDR1 and CDR2 (germline): KGHSY, FQNENV. This CDR3 comprises 14 residues. Here the CDR3 reads CASSQWQVNQPQHF. CDR3 nucleotide sequence: TGCGCCAGCAGCCAATGGCAGGTTAATCAGCCCCAGCATTTT.